The present TCR beta chain was sequenced within a study of blood T cell repertoires in COVID-19. Study-level information: In each case, the material was cDNA or gDNA derived from T cells, B-cell-depleted T cells, or PBMCs.

TCRdb keeps only in-frame clones here, not all; method: immunoSEQ multiplex PCR. Among just over 250,000 clones listed, about 88% were seen once. V lost 4 bases and J lost 2; bases outside the gene matches: 6. The germline gives CDR1 SGHRS, CDR2 YFSETQ. The CDR3 covers 15 residues. The clonotype comes from a man aged 55 to 70 who had recovered from COVID-19. The chain is built from TRBV5-1 and TRBJ2-1; 7 nucleotides align to TRBD2. Material for sequencing was peripheral blood. This chain's CDR3 is CASSTQTSAYNEQFF. The DNA for the CDR3 is TGCGCCAGCAGCACCCAAACTAGCGCCTACAATGAGCAGTTCTTC.